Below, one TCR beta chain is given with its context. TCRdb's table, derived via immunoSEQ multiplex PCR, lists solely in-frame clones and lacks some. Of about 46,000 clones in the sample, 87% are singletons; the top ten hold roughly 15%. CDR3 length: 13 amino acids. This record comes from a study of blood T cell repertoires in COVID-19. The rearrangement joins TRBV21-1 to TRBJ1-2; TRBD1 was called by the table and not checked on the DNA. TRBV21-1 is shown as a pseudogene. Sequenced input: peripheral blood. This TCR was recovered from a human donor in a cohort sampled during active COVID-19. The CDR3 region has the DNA TGTGCCAGCAGCAAAGAGCGCAGGGTTGGCTACACCTTC. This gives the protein CASSKERRVGYTF.